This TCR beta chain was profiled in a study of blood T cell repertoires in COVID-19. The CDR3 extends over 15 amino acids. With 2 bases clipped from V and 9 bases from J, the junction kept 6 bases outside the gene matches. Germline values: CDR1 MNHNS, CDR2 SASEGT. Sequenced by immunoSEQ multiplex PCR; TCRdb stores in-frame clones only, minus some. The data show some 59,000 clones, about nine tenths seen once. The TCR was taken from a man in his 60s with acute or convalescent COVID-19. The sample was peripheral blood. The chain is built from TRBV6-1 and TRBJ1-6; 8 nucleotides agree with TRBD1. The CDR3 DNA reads TGTGCCAGCAGTGAATCCCAGGGGGCGTTTTCACCCCTCCACTTT. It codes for CASSESQGAFSPLHF.